These 10 T cell receptor beta chains were sequenced from one sample in a study of cytomegalovirus exposure and HLA in healthy donors (dated by TCRdb to 2016 to 2017). The library was generated by the immunoSEQ multiplex PCR assay. A mixture of 60 forward primers for TCR Vbeta segments and 13 reverse primers for TCR Jbeta segments was used in the multiplex PCR. Entries here come from immuneACCESS through TCRdb and include only in-frame sequences with V and J called. Some clones fail to appear in such tables; in the studies checked, an unresolved V gene covers under half of the shortfall, and the cause of the remainder is unknown. The sample profile shows more than 110,000 clones; roughly 83% of them were found once. The ten largest clonotypes hold about 3.9% of the sample. Sequencing was performed on PBMCs. The origin of the receptors is a man aged 35-49 years in good health and CMV-seropositive.

Remarks on this clone: Its ends do not fully match the called genes, so a read error is possible. V gene TRBV30 combines with J gene TRBJ1-5, with 10 nucleotides matching TRBD1. Germline V gene data show CDR1 as GTSNPN and CDR2 as SVGIG (reference sequence). CDR3 size: 12 residues. CDR3 DNA sequence: TGTGCCTGGGGACAGGGGGAACAGCCCCAGAATTTT. As protein: CAWGQGEQPQNF.

About this clone: The junction and the germline gene differ at one end; a read error may be behind it. Other DNA sequences in this specimen translate into the identical CDR3. The chain uses TRBV7-2 and TRBJ2-3; 9 bases match TRBD2. The CDR3 totals 16 residues. The germline CDR1 and CDR2 sequences are SGHTA and FQGNSA. The chain's CDR3 is CASSLSLAGPTDTQYF. The CDR3 bases are TGTGCCAGCAGCTTAAGCCTAGCGGGACCCACAGATACGCAATATTTT.

This clone has more than one count but fewer than ten. The V gene is TRBV5-1, the J gene TRBJ2-2, with a possible D match to TRBD1 (5 bases). The V gene's germline CDR1 is SGHRS and CDR2 YFSETQ. The CDR3 loop spans 15 amino acids. With 4 bases removed from V and 5 bases from J, the gap between germline ends came to 15 bases. The CDR3 protein is CASSPQGVETGELFF. The CDR3, as DNA: TGCGCCAGCAGCCCGCAGGGTGTAGAGACCGGGGAGCTGTTTTTT.

This chain joins TRBV2 and TRBJ1-2; 7 bases map to TRBD1. Per germline, CDR1 SNHLY and CDR2 FYNNEI. After removal of 5 bases from V and 4 bases from J, the junction contained 4 bases not matched to a gene. The CDR3 sequence is 13 residues long. The chain's CDR3 is CASSNDRVYGYTF. CDR3 nucleotide sequence: TGTGCCAGCAGTAATGACAGGGTCTATGGCTACACCTTC.

The chain combines TRBV7-8 with TRBJ2-6, with TRBD1 matching over 9 bases. CDR1 is SGHVS and CDR2 is FQNEAQ in the germline V gene. This CDR3 has 18 amino acids. V trimming: 7 bases; J trimming: 0 bases; junction bases outside the gene matches: 10. The DNA for the CDR3 is TGTGCCAGCACCTCTTCGGGACAGGGTTTCTCTGGGGCCAACGTCCTGACTTTC. It codes for CASTSSGQGFSGANVLTF.

In DNA form, the CDR3 reads TGTGCCAGCACGGAGCAGGGGTGGGGCTACACCTTC. This sequence encodes CASTEQGWGYTF. The rearrangement links TRBV2 to TRBJ1-2, with D possibly TRBD1 on 6 matching bases. Trimming left V 7 bases short and J 8 bases short, with 14 bases between. This CDR3 contains 12 residues. Germline V lookup: CDR1 SNHLY, CDR2 FYNNEI.

The rearrangement uses TRBV7-6 and TRBJ2-3; a weak D match, TRBD1 (6 bases). Between the trimmed V and J ends, which lost 1 base and 5 bases, there was a span of 13 bases. The CDR3 loop spans 15 amino acids. CDR1 is SGHVS and CDR2 is FNYEAQ in the germline V gene. The CDR3 sequence: CASSLDVGDKDTQYF. Here the CDR3 DNA reads TGTGCCAGCAGCTTAGATGTGGGGGACAAAGATACGCAGTATTTT.

V usage is TRBV19 and J usage is TRBJ1-5; possibly TRBD1 for D (5 bases). Germline lookup yields CDR1 LNHDA and CDR2 SQIVND (reference sequence). V was cut by 7 bases and J by 0 bases, with 13 bases left in between. The CDR3 is made up of 15 amino acids. CDR3 DNA sequence: TGTGCCAGTACCCGACAGCCCTATAGCAATCAGCCCCAGCATTTT. Translation gives CASTRQPYSNQPQHF. The variable domain in full, completed from reference TRBV19 and TRBJ1-5, reads DGGITQSPKYLFRKEGQNVTLSCEQNLNHDAMYWYRQDPGQGLRLIYYSQIVNDFQKGDIAEGYSVSREKKESFPLTVTSAQKNPTAFYLCASTRQPYSNQPQHFGDGTRLSIL.

CDR3 sequence: CASSLGTSANTEAFF. Written as DNA, the CDR3 is TGTGCCAGCAGCTTAGGGACTTCAGCGAACACTGAAGCTTTCTTT. V gene TRBV7-9 combines with J gene TRBJ1-1, with D hard to call. Deletions cut 1 base from V and 1 base from J, with 10 bases between. This CDR3 contains 15 residues. CDR1 is SEHNR and CDR2 is FQNEAQ in the germline V gene (reference sequence). The complete variable domain, with remaining parts taken from reference TRBV7-9 and TRBJ1-1, reads DTGVSQNPRHKITKRGQNVTFRCDPISEHNRLYWYRQTLGQGPEFLTYFQNEAQLEKSRLLSDRFSAERPKGSFSTLEIQRTEQGDSAMYLCASSLGTSANTEAFFGQGTRLTVV.

In this sample, this clone turned up a few times. This rearrangement joins TRBV27 to TRBJ2-3; D is perhaps TRBD2 (5 bases). This CDR3 comprises 13 residues. Germline V CDR1 and CDR2: MNHEY, SMNVEV (reference sequence). Trimming pared 8 bases from V and 2 bases from J, leaving 11 bases between. CDR3: CASSDLYTDTQYF. CDR3 DNA: TGTGCCAGCTCGGACTTGTACACAGATACGCAGTATTTT.